This T cell receptor (beta chain) was recorded in a study of post-analysis software for immune sequencing data. Study at large: The patients showed relapsing-remitting, secondary progressive and progressive-relapsing multiple sclerosis courses. General study results and limits: Comparison of patients with controls showed a handful of TRBV segments more frequent in patients, TRBV5-6, TRBV5-1 and TRBV20-1 among them.

From germline, CDR1 is MNHEY and CDR2 SMNVEV (reference sequence). This CDR3 region has 14 residues. This clonotype was counted once. Its antigen is not identified. A much larger clone sits a single nucleotide away, making a read error possible. Sequencing libraries made from TCR beta cDNA carried unique molecular identifiers. TCRdb re-called the PCR reads with MiXCR, one entry per CDR3 protein. Of roughly 180,000 distinct CDR3 sequences listed, 30% are singletons. This receptor was taken from a girl aged 10-17 years with multiple sclerosis. This sequence joins TRBV27 and TRBJ2-1; 7 bases align to TRBD1. The J call could be wrong; TRBJ2-7 is a better fit for the DNA end. The specimen was blood. The CDR3 loop is CANSPNDRAYEQYF. The CDR3 bases are TGTGCCAACAGTCCAAACGACAGGGCCTACGAGCAGTACTTC.